What follows is one T cell receptor beta chain and its context. Its antigen is not identified. The data derive from a study of circulating and synovial CD4+ cells in juvenile arthritis. General observations from the study: Traditional Vbeta family usage analysis missed the pathogenic-like versus bulk difference. CPL and bulk CD4 samples differed at least tenfold in T cell genomes.

The protocol was immunoSEQ multiplex PCR, while the TCRdb copy is restricted to in-frame clones and leaves out a portion. The data hold 3,800 or so clones, with 75% to 90% observed a single time. V lost 7 bases to trimming and J lost 5 bases, with 21 bases between them. The CDR3 extends over 15 amino acids. Germline lookup yields CDR1 SGHRS and CDR2 YFSETQ. The sequence was obtained from a human donor with juvenile idiopathic arthritis. V gene TRBV5-1 combines with J gene TRBJ1-1; no firm D call. The source material was CD4+ T cells from synovial fluid. CDR3 coding DNA: TGCGCCAGCGAGGTTAGGACGGGTGCGGGGACTGAAGCTTTCTTT. Translating gives CASEVRTGAGTEAFF.